The 21 T cell receptor beta chains reported below all come from one sample, sequenced in a study of CD8 T cells in Susac syndrome. RNA totalling roughly 0.45 to 1 ug underwent reverse transcription with random hexamers. TCRdb reprocessed the immunoSEQ multiplex PCR reads via MiXCR and lists one record per CDR3 protein. The sample comprises 200,000 to 300,000 distinct CDR3 sequences, 93% of which are singletons, and approximately 0.072% rests with the top ten. Sequenced: CD4+ T cells from PBMCs. Receptors were obtained from a human donor with multiple sclerosis.

The chain is built from TRBV6-6 and TRBJ1-5; D perhaps matches TRBD1 (5 bases). CDR1 and CDR2 (germline): MNHNY, SVGAGI (reference sequence). Trimming stripped 6 bases from V and 6 bases from J, with 18 bases between. The CDR3 runs 15 residues. CDR3 sequence: CASSRGGGGAQPQHF. The CDR3 region has the DNA TGTGCCAGCAGCCGCGGGGGAGGAGGAGCTCAGCCCCAGCATTTT.

The V gene is TRBV7-2, the J gene TRBJ1-1, with 7 bases identical to TRBD1. The CDR3 has 13 amino acids. Trimming at V came to 5 bases and at J to 8 bases, leaving 8 bases not matched to a gene. Germline V gene lookup returns CDR1 SGHTA and CDR2 FQGNSA. The CDR3, as DNA: TGTGCCAGCAGCCCAGCCGGACAGGAAGAAGCTTTCTTT. Protein: CASSPAGQEEAFF. The full variable domain, in which reference TRBV7-2 and TRBJ1-1 provide the parts outside the CDR3, is GAGVSQSPSNKVTEKGKDVELRCDPISGHTALYWYRQSLGQGLEFLIYFQGNSAPDKSGLPSDRFSAERTGGSVSTLTIQRTQQEDSAVYLCASSPAGQEEAFFGQGTRLTVV.

The rearrangement joins TRBV18 to TRBJ1-1, with D maybe TRBD1 (5 bases). V was trimmed by 3 bases and J by 4 bases, leaving 12 bases between them. CDR1 is KGHSH and CDR2 is LQKENI in the germline V gene. The CDR3 length is 14 residues. The CDR3 spells CASSPLRDGTEAFF. The DNA for the CDR3 is TGTGCCAGCTCACCGTTGAGGGACGGCACTGAAGCTTTCTTT.

In DNA form, the CDR3 reads TGTGCCAGCAGTGAATCCGGTAGAAAGACCCAGTACTTC. It is translated as CASSESGRKTQYF. The chain carries TRBV2 and TRBJ2-5; D unresolved. This CDR3 region has 13 residues. Germline-derived CDR1 and CDR2 are SNHLY and FYNNEI. V lost 2 bases and J lost 6, with 10 bases in between.

The chain couples TRBV3-1 to TRBJ1-1; D ambiguous. The ends were cut back, 8 bases at V and 1 base at J, with 17 bases in the middle. The CDR3 extends over 15 amino acids. CDR1 and CDR2 from the germline V gene are LGHDT and YNNKEL (reference sequence). The CDR3 DNA reads as TGTGCCAGCTCTAATTGGGGTGATGCGAACACTGAAGCTTTCTTT. This translates into CASSNWGDANTEAFF.

The chain employs TRBV5-6 and TRBJ1-2; D is uncertain. V was clipped by 4 bases and J by 0 bases, with 19 bases between them. CDR1 and CDR2 (germline): SGHDT, YYEEEE. The CDR3 is 17 amino acids. The CDR3 loop is CASSPPGAGETNYGYTF. The CDR3 DNA reads as TGTGCCAGCAGCCCACCCGGAGCCGGAGAAACTAACTATGGCTACACCTTC.

The gene calls are TRBV7-9 and TRBJ2-3; 9 bases agree with TRBD2. Trimming at V came to 8 bases and at J to 5 bases, leaving 8 bases not matched to a gene. The CDR3 contains 14 residues. Per germline, CDR1 SEHNR and CDR2 FQNEAQ (reference sequence). Here the CDR3 DNA reads TGTGCCAGCCGGGGCGGGAGGGCCCTAGATACGCAGTATTTT. This translates into CASRGGRALDTQYF.

The chain links TRBV7-2 to TRBJ1-5; D ambiguous. V lost 1 base and J lost 1, with 11 bases in between. CDR1 and CDR2 from the germline V gene are SGHTA and FQGNSA. This CDR3 contains 16 residues. In nucleotides, the CDR3 is TGTGCCAGCAGCTTAGTCGCCGGTGGCAGCAATCAGCCCCAGCATTTT. This codes for CASSLVAGGSNQPQHF.

This chain uses TRBV20-1 with TRBJ2-5; 7 nucleotides agree with TRBD2. V was clipped by 3 bases and J by 2 bases; unmatched bases: 6. The CDR3 loop spans 14 amino acids. Per germline, CDR1 DFQATT and CDR2 SNEGSKA (reference sequence). CDR3 protein: CSARTLAAQETQYF. CDR3 in DNA: TGCAGTGCTAGGACCCTAGCGGCTCAAGAGACCCAGTACTTC.

V gene TRBV6-1 combines with J gene TRBJ2-7; no clear D. Deletions cut 6 bases from V and 3 bases from J, with 3 bases between. Germline loops: CDR1 MNHNS, CDR2 SASEGT. The CDR3 is 10 residues long. The CDR3 DNA reads as TGTGCCAGCAGCTACTACGAGCAGTACTTC. Protein: CASSYYEQYF.

The chain links TRBV20-1 to TRBJ2-6; 7 bases are shared with TRBD2. V trimming: 1 base; J trimming: 0 bases; junction bases outside the gene matches: 3. Looked up from germline, CDR1 is DFQATT and CDR2 is SNEGSKA (reference sequence). The CDR3 runs 16 residues. The CDR3 region is CSARAGGGSGANVLTF. The DNA for the CDR3 is TGCAGTGCTAGAGCGGGGGGAGGCTCTGGGGCCAACGTCCTGACTTTC.

This chain joins TRBV7-8 and TRBJ2-7; no reliable D call. Per the germline V gene, CDR1 is SGHVS and CDR2 is FQNEAQ. V was pared by 5 bases and J by 6 bases, with 20 bases between. The CDR3 is 15 residues long. The CDR3: CASSETDGVGSEQYV. In nucleotides, the CDR3 is TGTGCCAGCAGCGAGACGGACGGAGTTGGAAGCGAGCAGTACGTC.

V usage is TRBV30 and J usage is TRBJ1-4; a weak D match, TRBD1 (6 bases). The CDR3 totals 17 residues. CDR1 is GTSNPN, CDR2 SVGIG, per germline (reference sequence). V dropped 2 bases and J dropped 4 bases, with 20 bases sitting between them. CDR3 coding DNA: TGTGCCTGGAGTTTGGGGACCGGGACATCAGTTAATGAAAAACTGTTTTTT. Encoded protein: CAWSLGTGTSVNEKLFF.

This clonotype was recorded a few times. This chain uses TRBV18 with TRBJ1-4; D might be TRBD1 (5 bases). Germline CDR1 KGHSH, CDR2 LQKENI. Trimming removed 3 bases at V and 5 bases at J, with 7 bases between. The CDR3 totals 13 residues. The CDR3 bases are TGTGCCAGCTCACCCGACAGCAATGAAAAACTGTTTTTT. Translation gives CASSPDSNEKLFF. The complete variable domain, with remaining parts taken from reference TRBV18 and TRBJ1-4, reads NAGVMQNPRHLVRRRGQEARLRCSPMKGHSHVYWYRQLPEEGLKFMVYLQKENIIDESGMPKERFSAEFPKEGPSILRIQQVVRGDSAAYFCASSPDSNEKLFFGSGTQLSVL.

This chain connects TRBV2 to TRBJ1-1; D unresolved. The V gene's germline CDR1 is SNHLY and CDR2 FYNNEI. Trimming pared 4 bases from V and 0 bases from J, leaving 18 bases between. The CDR3 loop spans 17 amino acids. The CDR3 nucleotides are TGTGCCAGCAGTGCCCGTAGAGTTGTGAGGATGAACACTGAAGCTTTCTTT. It encodes CASSARRVVRMNTEAFF.

This sequence joins TRBV5-4 and TRBJ2-3; D might be TRBD1 or TRBD2, each matching 6 bases. Germline CDR1 is SGHNT and CDR2 is YYREEE (reference sequence). The CDR3 length is 15 residues. Trimming took off 4 bases at V and 0 bases at J, with 12 bases between the two ends. As DNA, the CDR3 is TGTGCCAGCAGCGGTCGGGGGCCTAGCACAGATACGCAGTATTTT. Translation: CASSGRGPSTDTQYF. Looking up the rest from reference TRBV5-4 and TRBJ2-3 gives the full variable domain: ETGVTQSPTHLIKTRGQQVTLRCSSQSGHNTVSWYQQALGQGPQFIFQYYREEENGRGNFPPRFSGLQFPNYSSELNVNALELDDSALYLCASSGRGPSTDTQYFGPGTRLTVL.

The rearrangement uses TRBV7-3 and TRBJ2-1, with 14 positions matching TRBD2. The CDR3 has 15 residues. The V and J ends lost 3 bases and 9 bases, in that order; junction bases with no gene match: 4. The germline CDR1 and CDR2 sequences are SGHTA and FQGTGA. The CDR3 DNA follows: TGTGCCAGCAGCTTCGGACTAGCGGGAGGCACTGAGCAGTTCTTC. Protein product: CASSFGLAGGTEQFF.

The chain recombines TRBV6-5 with TRBJ2-6, with TRBD1 identical over 8 bases. Germline values: CDR1 MNHEY, CDR2 SVGAGI. V lost 4 bases to trimming and J lost 2 bases; unmatched junction nucleotides: 7. This CDR3 comprises 17 residues. In nucleotides, the CDR3 is TGTGCCAGCAGTTGGACAGGGAGCCTTGCTGGGGCCAACGTCCTGACTTTC. It yields the protein CASSWTGSLAGANVLTF.

This rearrangement joins TRBV5-4 to TRBJ1-1; 7 positions agree with TRBD1. The trim removed 3 bases at V and 1 base at J, leaving 6 bases unmatched. This CDR3 is built from 15 residues. The germline V gene has CDR1 SGHNT and CDR2 YYREEE (reference sequence). The CDR3 region is CASSYLAGGNTEAFF. As DNA, the CDR3 is TGTGCCAGCAGCTACCTAGCAGGGGGGAACACTGAAGCTTTCTTT.

The rearrangement joins TRBV7-8 to TRBJ2-7, with D tentatively TRBD1 (6 bases). Germline V CDR1 and CDR2: SGHVS, FQNEAQ. V dropped 4 bases and J dropped 2 bases, with 21 bases sitting between them. CDR3 length: 17 amino acids. The CDR3 protein is CASSSREIGTFTYEQYF. In DNA form, the CDR3 reads TGTGCCAGCAGCTCGCGTGAAATCGGGACATTTACCTACGAGCAGTACTTC.

The chain links TRBV27 to TRBJ1-1; no clear D gene. CDR3 length: 16 amino acids. Trimming stripped 1 base from V and 0 bases from J, with 12 bases between. The V gene's germline CDR1 is MNHEY and CDR2 SMNVEV (reference sequence). The CDR3 protein is CASSLYSNNMNTEAFF. The CDR3 DNA reads TGTGCCAGCAGTTTATACAGCAACAATATGAACACTGAAGCTTTCTTT.